Included here is one TCR beta chain sequence, with context. Its antigen remains unknown. The data derive from a study of T cell responses to AZD1222 COVID-19 vaccine. Assay used: immunoSEQ multiplex PCR; TCRdb lists only in-frame clones, some missing. The repertoire includes around 180,000 clones, 88% of them detected once, and approximately 26% sits in the top ten. V gave up 1 base and J gave up 9 bases; unmatched junction bases: 8. Germline V CDR1 and CDR2: MNHEY, SMNVEV (reference sequence). The CDR3 runs to 15 residues. Study conclusions and caveats: Clonal diversity may have been underestimated in mostly white British donors. Two AZD1222 administrations were followed by greater Spike-specific TCR breadth and depth.

The clonotype comes from an adult who received the AZD1222 COVID-19 vaccine. J is TRBJ2-1 and V is TRBV27; TRBD2 matches at 8 bases. Sequencing was performed on peripheral blood, taken 28 days after the second AZD1222 dose. The DNA for the CDR3 is TGTGCCAGCAGTTTATGGGTAGCGGGGACCGGTGAGCAGTTCTTC. This gives the protein CASSLWVAGTGEQFF.